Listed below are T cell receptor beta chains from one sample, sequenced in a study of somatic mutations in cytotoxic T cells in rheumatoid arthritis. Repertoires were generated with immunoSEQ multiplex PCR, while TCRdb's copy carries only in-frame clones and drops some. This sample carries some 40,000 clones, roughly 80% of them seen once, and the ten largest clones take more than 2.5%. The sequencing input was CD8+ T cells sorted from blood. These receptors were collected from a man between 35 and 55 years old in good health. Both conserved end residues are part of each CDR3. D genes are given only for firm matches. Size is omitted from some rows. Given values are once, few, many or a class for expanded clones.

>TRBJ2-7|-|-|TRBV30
CACSRGAVSSYEQYF
TGTGCCTGCTCCCGGGGAGCCGTAAGCTCCTACGAGCAGTACTTC
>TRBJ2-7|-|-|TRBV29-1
CSVEASDSPSYEQYF
TGCAGCGTTGAAGCCTCGGACAGCCCCTCCTACGAGCAGTACTTC
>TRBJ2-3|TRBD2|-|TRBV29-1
CSVVALAGEADTQYF
TGCAGCGTTGTCGCACTAGCGGGAGAGGCGGATACGCAGTATTTT
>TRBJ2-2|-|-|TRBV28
CASSYYTGELFF
TGTGCCAGCAGTTATTACACCGGGGAGCTGTTTTTT
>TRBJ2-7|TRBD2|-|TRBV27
CATRWTSGLEQYF
TGTGCCACCCGTTGGACTAGCGGGCTCGAGCAGTACTTC
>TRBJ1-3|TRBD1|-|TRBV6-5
CATQGGSGNTIYF
TGTGCCACCCAGGGGGGTTCTGGAAACACCATATATTTT
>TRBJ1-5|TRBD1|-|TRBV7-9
CASSPGTDQPQHF
TGTGCCAGCAGTCCCGGGACAGACCAGCCCCAGCATTTT
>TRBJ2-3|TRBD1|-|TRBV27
CASRQGADTQYF
TGTGCCAGCAGGCAGGGGGCTGATACGCAGTATTTT
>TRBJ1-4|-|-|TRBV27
CASSLTAYSWDEKLFF
TGTGCCAGCAGTTTGACCGCCTACTCTTGGGATGAAAAACTGTTTTTT
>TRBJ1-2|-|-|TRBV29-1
CAIYGYTF
TGCGCTATCTATGGCTACACCTTC
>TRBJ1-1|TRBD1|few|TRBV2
CASSEGQGVNTEAFF
TGTGCCAGCAGTGAGGGACAGGGGGTGAACACTGAAGCTTTCTTT
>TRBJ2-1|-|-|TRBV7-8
CASQLGGYGEQFF
TGTGCCAGCCAACTCGGGGGATACGGTGAGCAGTTCTTC
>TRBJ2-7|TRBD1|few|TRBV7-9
CASSPRQGAKSHEQYF
TGTGCCAGCAGCCCCCGACAGGGGGCAAAGTCCCACGAGCAGTACTTC
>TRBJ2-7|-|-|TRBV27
CASSLLPGQGDYEQYF
TGTGCCAGCAGTTTACTGCCCGGGCAGGGTGATTACGAGCAGTACTTC
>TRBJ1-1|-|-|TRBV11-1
CASRQDGHTEAFF
TGTGCCAGCCGCCAAGACGGACATACTGAAGCTTTCTTT
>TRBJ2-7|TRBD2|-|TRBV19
CASSTGLAGGYEQYF
TGTGCCAGTAGTACCGGACTAGCGGGAGGCTACGAGCAGTACTTC
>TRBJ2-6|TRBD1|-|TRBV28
CASEAGAITGGKREANVLTF
TGTGCCAGCGAAGCAGGAGCTATTACAGGGGGCAAAAGAGAGGCCAACGTCCTGACTTTC
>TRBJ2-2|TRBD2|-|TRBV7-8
CASSLSGGPVRGELFF
TGTGCCAGCAGCTTATCGGGAGGGCCGGTTAGGGGGGAGCTGTTTTTT
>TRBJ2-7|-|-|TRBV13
CASSFQTSAMHEQYF
TGTGCCAGCAGCTTTCAGACTTCGGCGATGCACGAGCAGTACTTC
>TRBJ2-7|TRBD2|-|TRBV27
CASSFRTWEGEQYF
TGTGCCAGCAGTTTTAGGACATGGGAGGGTGAGCAGTACTTC
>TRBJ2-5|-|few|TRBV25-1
CASSEVTRASGETQYF
TGTGCCAGCAGTGAGGTTACCAGAGCCTCGGGAGAGACCCAGTACTTC
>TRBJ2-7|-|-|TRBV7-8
CASSLAGPTTHYEQYF
TGTGCCAGCAGCTTAGCAGGCCCCACAACCCACTACGAGCAGTACTTC
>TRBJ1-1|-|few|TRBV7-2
CASSLEGTLGTLEAFF
TGTGCCAGCAGCTTAGAGGGGACACTGGGGACCTTAGAAGCTTTCTTT
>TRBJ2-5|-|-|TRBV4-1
CASSPGKAGRGRETQYF
TGCGCCAGCAGCCCCGGTAAGGCGGGGAGGGGGCGAGAGACCCAGTACTTC
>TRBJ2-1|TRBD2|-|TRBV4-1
CASSQLAGVDDYNEQFF
TGCGCCAGCAGTCAGCTAGCGGGAGTGGATGACTACAATGAGCAGTTCTTC
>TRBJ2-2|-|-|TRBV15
CATSRDQGFTGELFF
TGTGCCACCAGCAGAGACCAGGGGTTCACCGGGGAGCTGTTTTTT
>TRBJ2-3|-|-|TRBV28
CASSLPDRTEKDTQYF
TGTGCCAGCAGTCTTCCAGATCGGACAGAAAAAGATACGCAGTATTTT
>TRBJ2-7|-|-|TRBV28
CASSTTYEQYF
TGTGCCAGCAGCACTACCTACGAGCAGTACTTC
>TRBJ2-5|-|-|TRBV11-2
CASSQGFGGETQYF
TGTGCCAGCAGCCAAGGGTTCGGGGGAGAGACCCAGTACTTC
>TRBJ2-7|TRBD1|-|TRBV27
CASSTGTGRSEQYF
TGTGCCAGCAGTACTGGGACAGGGAGATCCGAGCAGTACTTC
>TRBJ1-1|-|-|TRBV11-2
CASSPPMTGGTEAFF
TGTGCCAGCAGCCCTCCCATGACCGGGGGCACTGAAGCTTTCTTT
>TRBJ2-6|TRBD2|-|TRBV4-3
CASSQGRRGARLSGANVLTF
TGCGCCAGCAGCCAAGGCCGGCGGGGGGCTAGACTCTCTGGGGCCAACGTCCTGACTTTC
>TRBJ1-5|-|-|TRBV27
CASSSQGPHNQPQHF
TGTGCCAGCAGTTCCCAGGGGCCCCATAATCAGCCCCAGCATTTT
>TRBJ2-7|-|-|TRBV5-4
CASSLSGSEEQYF
TGTGCCAGCAGCTTGAGTGGTAGCGAAGAGCAGTACTTC
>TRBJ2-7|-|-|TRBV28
CASSLSGTGSVEQYF
TGTGCCAGCAGTTTGAGCGGGACAGGTAGTGTTGAGCAGTACTTC
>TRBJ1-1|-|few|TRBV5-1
CASSLAGHPNTEAFF
TGCGCCAGCAGCTTGGCAGGACACCCGAACACTGAAGCTTTCTTT
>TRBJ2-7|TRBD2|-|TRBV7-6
CASSPGLATSYEQYF
TGTGCCAGCAGCCCCGGACTAGCGACTTCCTACGAGCAGTACTTC
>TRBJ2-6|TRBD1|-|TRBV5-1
CASSLRVTGAFFSGANVLTF
TGCGCCAGCAGCTTGAGGGTGACAGGGGCCTTTTTTTCTGGGGCCAACGTCCTGACTTTC
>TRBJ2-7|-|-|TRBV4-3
CASSQGRRDRGYEQYF
TGCGCCAGCAGCCAAGGTAGAAGGGACCGAGGCTACGAGCAGTACTTC
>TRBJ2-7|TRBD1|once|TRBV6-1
CASSEFRTGTHEQYF
TGTGCCAGCAGTGAATTTAGGACAGGGACCCACGAGCAGTACTTC
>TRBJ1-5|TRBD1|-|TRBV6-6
CASRLEGAGSNQPQHF
TGTGCCAGCCGCCTGGAGGGGGCTGGAAGCAATCAGCCCCAGCATTTT
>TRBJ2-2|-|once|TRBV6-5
CASSAAPGELFF
TGTGCCAGCAGTGCAGCCCCCGGGGAGCTGTTTTTT
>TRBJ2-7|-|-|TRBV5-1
CASSDGLEQYF
TGCGCCAGCAGCGATGGCCTCGAGCAGTACTTC
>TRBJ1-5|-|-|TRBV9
CASSVGSSNQPQHF
TGTGCCAGCAGCGTAGGATCCAGCAATCAGCCCCAGCATTTT
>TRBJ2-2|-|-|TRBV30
CACRVILNTGELFF
TGTGCCTGCAGGGTTATTTTAAACACCGGGGAGCTGTTTTTT
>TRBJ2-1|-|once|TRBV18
CASSPVGESSYNEQFF
TGTGCCAGCTCACCGGTCGGGGAGAGCTCCTACAATGAGCAGTTCTTC